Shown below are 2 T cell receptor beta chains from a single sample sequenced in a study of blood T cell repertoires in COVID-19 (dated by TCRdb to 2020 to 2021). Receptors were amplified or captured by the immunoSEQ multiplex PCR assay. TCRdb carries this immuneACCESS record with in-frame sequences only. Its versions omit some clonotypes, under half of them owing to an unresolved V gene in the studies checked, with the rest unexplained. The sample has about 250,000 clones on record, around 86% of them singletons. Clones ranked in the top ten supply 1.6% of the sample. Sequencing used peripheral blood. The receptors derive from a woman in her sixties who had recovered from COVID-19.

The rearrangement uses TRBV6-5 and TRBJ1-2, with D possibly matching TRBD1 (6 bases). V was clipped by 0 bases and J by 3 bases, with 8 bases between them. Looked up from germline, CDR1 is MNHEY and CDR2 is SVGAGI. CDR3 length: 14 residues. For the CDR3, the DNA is TGTGCCAGCAGTTACTCGACAGGATACTATGGCTACACCTTC. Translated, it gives CASSYSTGYYGYTF.

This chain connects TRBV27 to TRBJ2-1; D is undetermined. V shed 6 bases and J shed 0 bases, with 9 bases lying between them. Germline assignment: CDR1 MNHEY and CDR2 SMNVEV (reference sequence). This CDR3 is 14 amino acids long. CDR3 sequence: CASSRTGSYNEQFF. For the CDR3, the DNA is TGTGCCAGCAGCCGCACCGGCTCCTACAATGAGCAGTTCTTC.